These T cell receptor beta chains were read from a single sample in a study of shared clonotypes between healthy human individuals. This table comes from immunoSEQ multiplex PCR, and its TCRdb copy is limited to in-frame clones, with some not included. The profile shows around 2,000,000 clones, about 93% of them singletons. Sample: naive CD8+ T cells from PBMCs. All receptors derive from a man aged 18 to 29 in good health. Some clones in this sample may be carry-over from other donors' samples. Both conserved end residues are part of each CDR3. Each record gives: V gene, J gene, CDR3 protein.

V gene: TRBV6-5; J gene: TRBJ1-2; CDR3 protein: CASSPWANYGYTF
V gene: TRBV5-1; J gene: TRBJ2-1; CDR3 protein: CASSLVGNSYNEQFF
V gene: TRBV7-8; J gene: TRBJ2-7; CDR3 protein: CASSPSSESSYEQYF
V gene: TRBV27; J gene: TRBJ2-7; CDR3 protein: CASSLSPRMSSYEQYF
V gene: TRBV5-1; J gene: TRBJ2-1; CDR3 protein: CASSTWFSGRAVDEQFF
V gene: TRBV4-1; J gene: TRBJ1-4; CDR3 protein: CASRGHNEKLFF
V gene: TRBV19; J gene: TRBJ1-1; CDR3 protein: CASNIPGLNTEAFF
V gene: TRBV19; J gene: TRBJ1-4; CDR3 protein: CASLDRSGEKLFF
V gene: TRBV30; J gene: TRBJ2-7; CDR3 protein: CAWRLTGEIPYEQYF
V gene: TRBV19; J gene: TRBJ2-2; CDR3 protein: CASSMARGLTGELFF
V gene: TRBV18; J gene: TRBJ2-7; CDR3 protein: CASSDRDYEQYF
V gene: TRBV25-1; J gene: TRBJ1-2; CDR3 protein: CASSEVRENYGYTF
V gene: TRBV27; J gene: TRBJ2-7; CDR3 protein: CASSPGEEQYF
V gene: TRBV19; J gene: TRBJ2-6; CDR3 protein: CASSGLGSGANVLTF
V gene: TRBV27; J gene: TRBJ2-7; CDR3 protein: CASSPGANPTVSYEQYF
V gene: TRBV10-3; J gene: TRBJ1-2; CDR3 protein: CAISESEGAYGYTF
V gene: TRBV9; J gene: TRBJ2-2; CDR3 protein: CASSVSPGQPNTGELFF
V gene: TRBV9; J gene: TRBJ2-7; CDR3 protein: CASSGGRGAEQYF
V gene: TRBV4-1; J gene: TRBJ2-1; CDR3 protein: CASSHTGPHNEQFF
V gene: TRBV28; J gene: TRBJ1-1; CDR3 protein: CASSFHTNTEAFF
V gene: TRBV7-7; J gene: TRBJ2-2; CDR3 protein: CASSLELAELAGELFF
V gene: TRBV28; J gene: TRBJ2-7; CDR3 protein: CASSPPRTYEQYF
V gene: TRBV5-1; J gene: TRBJ2-2; CDR3 protein: CASSLDMRELFF
V gene: TRBV11-2; J gene: TRBJ2-1; CDR3 protein: CASSLGTGLAGDNEQFF
V gene: TRBV28; J gene: TRBJ2-3; CDR3 protein: CASSPRWGTGEADTQYF
V gene: TRBV27; J gene: TRBJ2-5; CDR3 protein: CASRGTKDKETQYF
V gene: TRBV7-8; J gene: TRBJ2-1; CDR3 protein: CASSPRGGRQFF
V gene: TRBV28; J gene: TRBJ2-7; CDR3 protein: CASSTPGATYEQYF
V gene: TRBV7-9; J gene: TRBJ2-1; CDR3 protein: CASSRPGSGYNEQFF